Shown below are 15 T cell receptor beta chains from a single sample sequenced in a study of CD8 T cells in Susac syndrome. A quantity of about 0.5 to 1 ug RNA underwent reverse transcription using random hexamers. TCRdb re-analysed the immunoSEQ multiplex PCR reads in MiXCR, keeping a single row per CDR3 protein. The sample records around 170,000 distinct CDR3 sequences, roughly 94% being singletons. Material: CD8+ T cells from PBMCs. The receptors shown here come from a human donor with Susac syndrome.

The CDR3 protein is CASSFGTAGANVLTF. The CDR3 DNA reads TGTGCCAGCAGCTTCGGGACAGCTGGGGCCAACGTCCTGACTTTC. The gene calls are TRBV7-8 and TRBJ2-6; 7 bases agree with TRBD1. Germline V lookup: CDR1 SGHVS, CDR2 FQNEAQ. J was trimmed by 2 bases and V by 3 bases; bases with no gene match: 1. The CDR3 is 15 residues long.

V is TRBV28 and J is TRBJ2-7, with D possibly TRBD1 on 6 matching bases. Trimming took 1 base from V and 4 from J, leaving 8 bases between them. Germline CDR1 reads MDHEN; CDR2 reads SYDVKM. The length of the CDR3 is 13 residues. CDR3 protein: CASSLSGQYEQYF. The CDR3 region has the DNA TGTGCCAGCAGTTTATCCGGACAGTACGAGCAGTACTTC.

This sequence joins TRBV20-1 and TRBJ2-5; no clear D. This CDR3 is 14 amino acids long. Germline lookup yields CDR1 DFQATT and CDR2 SNEGSKA (reference sequence). V lost 3 bases to trimming and J lost 5 bases, with 16 bases between them. This CDR3 reads CSARVRASVETQYF. The CDR3 nucleotides read TGCAGTGCTAGGGTTCGCGCTTCGGTTGAGACCCAGTACTTC.

V gene TRBV7-3 combines with J gene TRBJ2-3; D is tentatively TRBD1 or TRBD2 (5 bases each). Looked up from germline, CDR1 is SGHTA and CDR2 is FQGTGA. The length of the CDR3 is 15 residues. V was pared by 2 bases and J by 4 bases, with 13 bases between. The CDR3: CASSLSGDLSDTQYF. In DNA form, the CDR3 reads TGTGCCAGCAGCTTATCCGGGGACCTCTCAGATACGCAGTATTTT.

The chain recombines TRBV7-9 with TRBJ2-5; D gene uncertain. The CDR3 has 15 amino acids. Germline CDR1 is SEHNR and CDR2 is FQNEAQ (reference sequence). Trimming cost V 4 bases and J 3 bases, with 15 bases left between them. DNA for the CDR3: TGTGCCAGCAGCTCGAGCTCTATACGGAAAGAGACCCAGTACTTC. Amino acid sequence: CASSSSSIRKETQYF.

The chain recombines TRBV20-1 with TRBJ2-3; TRBD2 might be the D (7 bases). The CDR3 totals 14 residues. Germline CDR1 DFQATT, CDR2 SNEGSKA (reference sequence). The CDR3 sequence is CRGGGRPAADTQYF. The DNA of the CDR3 is TGCAGGGGAGGGGGGCGTCCTGCTGCAGATACGCAGTATTTT.

J is TRBJ1-1 and V is TRBV2, with D possibly being TRBD1 (5 bases). Germline lookup yields CDR1 SNHLY and CDR2 FYNNEI. The CDR3 has 12 residues. Trimming took 4 bases from V and 7 from J, leaving 10 bases between them. The CDR3 loop is CASSGRVIEAFF. The CDR3 nucleotides are TGTGCCAGCAGTGGCAGGGTTATTGAAGCTTTCTTT.

CDR3 loop: CASSLVRGNQPQHF. For the CDR3, the DNA is TGTGCCAGCAGTTTAGTCAGGGGCAATCAGCCCCAGCATTTT. This chain uses TRBV28 with TRBJ1-5, with D maybe TRBD1 (5 bases). The germline V gene has CDR1 MDHEN and CDR2 SYDVKM. The germline V and J ends were trimmed by 2 bases and 2 bases, with 7 bases remaining between them. This CDR3 is built from 14 residues.

The chain combines TRBV7-8 with TRBJ1-6, with D uncertain. The V end was cut by 1 base, the J end by 7 bases, with 11 bases between. The V gene's germline CDR1 is SGHVS and CDR2 FQNEAQ. CDR3 length: 15 residues. CDR3 region: CASSLEGGVNSPLHF. The CDR3 region has the DNA TGTGCCAGCAGCTTAGAGGGCGGCGTCAATTCACCCCTCCACTTT. The entire variable domain, with the rest obtained from reference TRBV7-8 and TRBJ1-6, is as follows: GAGVSQSPRYKVAKRGQDVALRCDPISGHVSLFWYQQALGQGPEFLTYFQNEAQLDKSGLPSDRFFAERPEGSVSTLKIQRTQQEDSAVYLCASSLEGGVNSPLHFGNGTRLTVT.

This clonotype was observed a handful of times. The chain combines TRBV7-2 with TRBJ2-1, with 15 bases that match TRBD2. Germline CDR1 is SGHTA and CDR2 is FQGNSA. The CDR3 covers 15 residues. V was pared by 4 bases and J by 7 bases, with 2 bases of the junction left unmatched. As DNA, the CDR3 is TGTGCCAGCAGCTGGGGACTAGCGGGGGGAAATGAGCAGTTCTTC. This gives the protein CASSWGLAGGNEQFF.

The chain uses TRBV18 and TRBJ2-1; 7 positions agree with TRBD2. The CDR3 length is 16 residues. Trimming took 0 bases from V and 4 from J; bases not matched to a gene: 6. Germline V lookup: CDR1 KGHSH, CDR2 LQKENI. The CDR3 here is CASSPPSGRDYNEQFF. The CDR3 DNA reads TGTGCCAGCTCACCACCTAGCGGGCGGGATTACAATGAGCAGTTCTTC.

The chain carries TRBV3-1 and TRBJ2-5; D uncertain. Germline V gene sequence: CDR1 LGHDT, CDR2 YNNKEL (reference sequence). The CDR3 is made up of 12 amino acids. V was shortened by 8 bases and J by 5 bases, with 12 bases between the two germline ends. CDR3 region: CASSPFRETQYF. CDR3 nucleotides: TGTGCCAGCTCTCCTTTCCGGGAGACCCAGTACTTC.

J is TRBJ2-1 and V is TRBV7-2; unclear D gene. CDR3 size: 15 residues. Deletions cut 2 bases from V and 5 bases from J, with 13 bases between. The germline V gene encodes CDR1 SGHTA and CDR2 FQGNSA. CDR3 nucleotide sequence: TGTGCCAGCAGCTTACAAACCTACTTCGACAATGAGCAGTTCTTC. Protein: CASSLQTYFDNEQFF.

V is TRBV5-1 and J is TRBJ2-7; TRBD1 aligns across 9 bases. CDR3 length: 16 residues. V lost 3 bases, J lost 4 bases, and 11 bases stayed unmatched. Germline CDR1 is SGHRS and CDR2 is YFSETQ. CDR3 nucleotides: TGCGCCAGCAGCTCCGGGACAGGGACCATTGGGTACGAGCAGTACTTC. This codes for CASSSGTGTIGYEQYF.

V and J are TRBV12-5 and TRBJ1-5; possible D gene TRBD1, 6 bases. Germline V CDR1 and CDR2: LGHNT, FRNRAP. The CDR3 extends over 14 amino acids. With 6 bases removed from V and 7 bases from J, the gap between germline ends came to 16 bases. The CDR3 loop reads CASGIGGVEQPQHF. The CDR3 DNA is TGTGCTAGTGGCATAGGGGGTGTGGAACAGCCCCAGCATTTT. Together with reference TRBV12-5 and TRBJ1-5, the CDR3 gives the full variable domain: DARVTQTPRHKVTEMGQEVTMRCQPILGHNTVFWYRQTMMQGLELLAYFRNRAPLDDSGMPKDRFSAEMPDATLATLKIQPSEPRDSAVYFCASGIGGVEQPQHFGDGTRLSIL.